Each of the 14 T cell receptor beta chains below was sequenced from the same sample in a study of T cell responses to AZD1222 COVID-19 vaccine. Clones were sequenced by immunoSEQ multiplex PCR, and TCRdb holds only the in-frame ones, with some missing. The sample holds some 97,000 clones, 87% seen once. Specimen: peripheral blood, collected on day 0 of MenACWY control vaccination. Every receptor here comes from an adult in good health.

This clone showed up just a few times. V gene TRBV15 combines with J gene TRBJ2-3; no clear D gene. The CDR3 contains 19 residues. V was pared by 1 base and J by 0 bases, with 20 bases between. Germline V gene sequence: CDR1 LNHNV, CDR2 YYDKDF (reference sequence). CDR3 nucleotide sequence: TGTGCCACCAGCAGAGCCGAGTGGGCAGATCCAGCTAGCACAGATACGCAGTATTTT. Its protein product is CATSRAEWADPASTDTQYF.

This chain joins TRBV7-9 and TRBJ2-2, with D perhaps matching TRBD2 (7 bases). V gave up 4 bases and J gave up 7 bases, with 16 bases separating them. The germline CDR1 and CDR2 sequences are SEHNR and FQNEAQ (reference sequence). The CDR3 is made up of 15 amino acids. DNA for the CDR3: TGTGCCAGCAGCTCGGGGGGCGGAAGGTTCGGGGAGCTGTTTTTT. Translation gives CASSSGGGRFGELFF.

The rearrangement joins TRBV4-3 to TRBJ2-1; weak D call: TRBD2 (5 bases). Trimming left V 2 bases short and J 4 bases short, with 18 bases between. The germline V gene encodes CDR1 LGHNA and CDR2 YSLEER. There are 17 residues in the CDR3. CDR3 loop: CASSQWTGDSAYNEQFF. CDR3 nucleotide sequence: TGCGCCAGCAGCCAATGGACCGGGGATTCAGCTTACAATGAGCAGTTCTTC.

The chain combines TRBV28 with TRBJ1-2; possibly TRBD1 for D (5 bases). Germline CDR1 is MDHEN and CDR2 is SYDVKM. The V end lost 8 bases, the J end lost 1 base, and 20 bases lay between the germline ends. This CDR3 region has 16 residues. The CDR3 loop is CASGAAHGTDNYGYTF. The CDR3 nucleotides are TGTGCCAGCGGGGCGGCACACGGTACCGATAACTATGGCTACACCTTC.

The chain has TRBV27 and TRBJ1-1; unclear D gene. This CDR3 has 13 residues. V was trimmed by 0 bases and J by 3 bases, leaving 5 bases between them. Germline V gene sequence: CDR1 MNHEY, CDR2 SMNVEV (reference sequence). CDR3 DNA: TGTGCCAGCAGTTTATCTCAGTACACTGAAGCTTTCTTT. Protein product: CASSLSQYTEAFF.

The rearrangement joins TRBV18 to TRBJ1-4; D uncertain. Germline V gives CDR1 KGHSH, CDR2 LQKENI. V lost 8 bases and J lost 3, with 16 bases in between. CDR3 size: 15 residues. CDR3 sequence: CASGALGMANEKLFF. The CDR3 region has the DNA TGTGCCAGCGGCGCTTTGGGGATGGCTAATGAAAAACTGTTTTTT.

The genes are TRBV6-5 and TRBJ2-2; D remains unclear. Deletions cut 5 bases from V and 8 bases from J, with 9 bases between. Germline V CDR1 and CDR2: MNHEY, SVGAGI. The CDR3 runs 12 residues. The CDR3 DNA reads as TGTGCCAGCAGTAAATTAAGGGGGGAGCTGTTTTTT. This translates into CASSKLRGELFF.

This clone was recorded once. CDR3 in DNA: TGTGCCAGCAGCCAAGGTGCTGGGGACCTCTATGGCTACACCTTC. Translating gives CASSQGAGDLYGYTF. V is TRBV4-2 and J is TRBJ1-2; weak D call: TRBD1 (5 bases). V was cut by 1 base and J by 4 bases, with 13 bases left in between. This CDR3 has 15 amino acids. Germline V gene sequence: CDR1 LGHNA, CDR2 YNFKEQ.

The chain has TRBV4-1 and TRBJ1-2, with a possible D match to TRBD1 (5 bases). V was cut by 4 bases and J by 8 bases, with 17 bases left in between. The length of the CDR3 is 14 residues. CDR1 is MGHRA and CDR2 is YSYEKL in the germline V gene. CDR3: CASSRQGPVGGYTF. The CDR3 region has the DNA TGCGCCAGCAGCCGGCAGGGACCCGTCGGAGGCTACACCTTC.

The chain has TRBV9 and TRBJ2-7; D remains ambiguous. V lost 0 bases and J lost 5, with 9 bases in between. The CDR3 has 13 amino acids. CDR1 and CDR2 (germline): SGDLS, YYNGEE. CDR3 residues: CASSVANRDEQYF. The CDR3 DNA follows: TGTGCCAGCAGCGTAGCTAATCGTGACGAGCAGTACTTC.

The chain is built from TRBV19 and TRBJ2-2; TRBD2 might be the D (7 bases). The CDR3 is made up of 16 amino acids. The V end was cut by 5 bases, the J end by 1 base, with 14 bases between. Germline assignment: CDR1 LNHDA and CDR2 SQIVND (reference sequence). CDR3 protein: CASSVQGGGNTGELFF. The DNA for the CDR3 is TGTGCCAGTAGTGTCCAGGGAGGGGGGAACACCGGGGAGCTGTTTTTT.

The V and J genes are TRBV11-2 and TRBJ2-7; D is uncertain. V was pared by 1 base and J by 5 bases, with 6 bases between. The CDR3 consists of 12 residues. Germline V gene data show CDR1 as SGHAT and CDR2 as FQNNGV. The CDR3 spells CASSLGSDEQYF. The CDR3 DNA sequence: TGTGCCAGCAGCTTAGGGTCGGACGAGCAGTACTTC. Full variable domain (rest looked up from reference TRBV11-2 and TRBJ2-7): EAGVAQSPRYKIIEKRQSVAFWCNPISGHATLYWYQQILGQGPKLLIQFQNNGVVDDSQLPKDRFSAERLKGVDSTLKIQPAKLEDSAVYLCASSLGSDEQYFGPGTRLTVT.

The chain is built from TRBV18 and TRBJ2-3, with unresolved D. Looked up from germline, CDR1 is KGHSH and CDR2 is LQKENI. Trimming removed 2 bases from V and 1 base from J, with 7 bases in between. This CDR3 has 14 residues. As DNA, the CDR3 is TGTGCCAGCTCACCAGGGCCAGGCACAGATACGCAGTATTTT. Protein: CASSPGPGTDTQYF. Full variable domain (rest looked up from reference TRBV18 and TRBJ2-3): NAGVMQNPRHLVRRRGQEARLRCSPMKGHSHVYWYRQLPEEGLKFMVYLQKENIIDESGMPKERFSAEFPKEGPSILRIQQVVRGDSAAYFCASSPGPGTDTQYFGPGTRLTVL.

The rearrangement uses TRBV5-6 and TRBJ2-7, with D perhaps TRBD1 (6 bases). Germline CDR1 SGHDT, CDR2 YYEEEE. This CDR3 region has 12 residues. With 6 bases removed from V and 1 base from J, the gap between germline ends came to 8 bases. The CDR3 DNA reads TGTGCCAGCACCGGGACATCCTACGAGCAGTACTTC. Translated: CASTGTSYEQYF.